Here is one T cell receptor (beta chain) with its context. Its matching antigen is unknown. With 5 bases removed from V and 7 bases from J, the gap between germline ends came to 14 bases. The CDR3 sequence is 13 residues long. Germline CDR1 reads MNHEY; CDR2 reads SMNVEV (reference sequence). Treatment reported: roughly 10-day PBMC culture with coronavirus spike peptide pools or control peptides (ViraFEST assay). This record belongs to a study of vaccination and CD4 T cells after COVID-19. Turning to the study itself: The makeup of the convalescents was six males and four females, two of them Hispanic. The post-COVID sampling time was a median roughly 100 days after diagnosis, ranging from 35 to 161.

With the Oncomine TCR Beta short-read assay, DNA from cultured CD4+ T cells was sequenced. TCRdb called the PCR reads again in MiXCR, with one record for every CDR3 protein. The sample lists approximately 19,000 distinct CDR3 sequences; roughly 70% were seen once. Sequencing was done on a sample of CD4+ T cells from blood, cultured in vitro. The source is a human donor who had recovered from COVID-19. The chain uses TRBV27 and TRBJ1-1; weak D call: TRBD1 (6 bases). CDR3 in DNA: TGTGCCAGCAGTAGTATCACAGGGATTGAAGCTTTCTTT. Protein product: CASSSITGIEAFF.